This TCR beta chain was obtained from a study of T cells after yellow fever vaccination. TCRdb itself ran the 5' RACE reads through MiXCR, one entry per CDR3 protein. Among around 180,000 distinct CDR3 sequences listed, approximately 6.2% were seen once. Germline V gene data show CDR1 as SGDLS and CDR2 as YYNGEE. Between the trimmed V and J ends, which lost 2 bases and 5 bases, there was a span of 3 bases. The CDR3 runs to 11 residues. At least ten counts were recorded for this clonotype. This sample comprised CD4+ T cells sorted from PBMCs, obtained on the day of the first yellow fever vaccination. The rearrangement uses TRBV9 and TRBJ2-3; D unresolved. The clonotype comes from a man aged 18 to 35 who received the YFV17D yellow fever vaccine. CDR3 nucleotides: TGTGCCAGCAGCGTGAGAGATACGCAGTATTTT. As protein: CASSVRDTQYF. Full variable domain (missing parts from reference TRBV9 and TRBJ2-3): DSGVTQTPKHLITATGQRVTLRCSPRSGDLSVYWYQQSLDQGLQFLIQYYNGEERAKGNILERFSAQQFPDLHSELNLSSLELGDSALYFCASSVRDTQYFGPGTRLTVL.